The following is a TCR beta chain sequence with its context. Its cognate antigen is unknown. The sample is drawn from a study of T cell repertoires in cytomegalovirus infection. Looking at the study overall: Well-studied HLA-B-restricted CMV epitopes were used in the study alongside recently identified HLA-C-restricted ones. Signatures in public TCR beta sequences pointed to both CMV infection and matching HLA type.

Study-level findings and limits: CMV carriers with the relevant HLA were identified by cumulative public TCR beta family frequency. HLA-C-restricted CMV clonotypes gave the most frequent clonotype in two of eight donors.

TCRdb independently ran MiXCR on the reads; one entry per CDR3 protein. Among some 120,000 distinct CDR3 sequences listed, 32% were seen once. Looked up from germline, CDR1 is SGHTA and CDR2 is FQGTGA. The CDR3 extends over 17 amino acids. The V end was cut by 2 bases, the J end by 3 bases, with 19 bases between. Sequences were derived from CD8+ T cells from cultured PBMCs, sampled from culture after CMV antigen stimulation. V and J are TRBV7-3 and TRBJ1-1, with D possibly matching TRBD1 (6 bases). This sequence was found in a human donor in good health (CMV status not recorded). Some clones in this sample may be carry-over from other donors' samples. CDR3: CASSLGLGGGQDTEAFF. CDR3 nucleotides: TGTGCCAGCAGCTTAGGGTTGGGCGGGGGCCAGGACACTGAAGCTTTCTTT.